This passage covers 26 T cell receptor beta chains from one sample sequenced in a study of CD8 T cells in Susac syndrome. With random hexamers, about 0.5 to 1 ug RNA was reverse transcribed. TCRdb re-analysed the immunoSEQ multiplex PCR reads in MiXCR, keeping a single row per CDR3 protein. The top ten hold roughly 0.2% of the sample, which has 150,000 to 160,000 distinct CDR3 sequences, around 95% seen once. The sample was CD8+ T cells from PBMCs. These receptors originate from a human donor with multiple sclerosis.

The CDR3 DNA is TGTGCCAGCAGCCAGGGGTTCCGGGGGGCACCGCCAGATACGCAGTATTTT. Residues: CASSQGFRGAPPDTQYF. This chain links TRBV3-1 with TRBJ2-3, with D perhaps matching TRBD2 (7 bases). V lost 3 bases, J lost 4 bases, and 20 bases lay in between. The CDR3 spans 17 residues. Germline loops: CDR1 LGHDT, CDR2 YNNKEL (reference sequence).

This rearrangement joins TRBV6-6 to TRBJ1-5; tentatively, D is TRBD1 (5 bases). V was shortened by 0 bases and J by 0 bases, with 6 bases between the two germline ends. Germline V gene sequence: CDR1 MNHNY, CDR2 SVGAGI (reference sequence). This CDR3 has 15 amino acids. Written as DNA, the CDR3 is TGTGCCAGCAGTTACTCGGGGGGTAGCAATCAGCCCCAGCATTTT. This gives the protein CASSYSGGSNQPQHF.

CDR3 DNA sequence: TGTGCCAGCAGTCAACCGCCACGGGGGCTCGGAAATGAGCAGTTCTTC. This gives the protein CASSQPPRGLGNEQFF. The chain couples TRBV27 to TRBJ2-1; either TRBD1 or TRBD2 may supply D (6 bases each). Trimming pared 5 bases from V and 7 bases from J, leaving 21 bases between. The CDR3 is made up of 16 amino acids. From germline, CDR1 is MNHEY and CDR2 SMNVEV (reference sequence).

The rearrangement joins TRBV15 to TRBJ2-7, with 14 bases matching TRBD2. Trimming removed 0 bases from V and 0 bases from J; junction bases left unmatched: 13. Germline loops: CDR1 LNHNV, CDR2 YYDKDF (reference sequence). CDR3 length equals 21 residues. For the CDR3, the DNA is TGTGCCACCAGCAGAGAAAGTCGGAAGGGACTAGCGGGGGTCGTCTCCTACGAGCAGTACTTC. This gives the protein CATSRESRKGLAGVVSYEQYF.

The rearrangement links TRBV9 to TRBJ2-1; maybe TRBD1 (5 bases). Trimming pared 0 bases from V and 6 bases from J, leaving 13 bases between. In germline, CDR1 is SGDLS, CDR2 YYNGEE. The CDR3 totals 15 residues. In DNA, the CDR3 is TGTGCCAGCAGCGTAGGGTGGCAGGGCCGCAATGAGCAGTTCTTC. Protein product: CASSVGWQGRNEQFF.

The chain uses TRBV11-1 and TRBJ2-7; 10 bases are a match to TRBD2. CDR1 SGHAT and CDR2 FQDESV come from the germline V gene (reference sequence). This CDR3 is built from 15 residues. V shed 6 bases and J 7 bases; nucleotides not matched to a gene: 12. CDR3 protein: CASSQLAGLPEEQYF. The CDR3 DNA reads as TGTGCCAGCAGTCAACTAGCGGGGCTTCCTGAGGAGCAGTACTTC. The complete variable domain, with remaining parts taken from reference TRBV11-1 and TRBJ2-7, reads EAEVAQSPRYKITEKSQAVAFWCDPISGHATLYWYRQILGQGPELLVQFQDESVVDDSQLPKDRFSAERLKGVDSTLKIQPAELGDSAMYLCASSQLAGLPEEQYFGPGTRLTVT.

CDR3 sequence (DNA): TGTGCCAGCAGTTCCCCGGGGTGGGAGGAGTTCTTC. Its translation: CASSSPGWEEFF. The V gene is TRBV27, the J gene TRBJ2-1; weak D call: TRBD2 (6 bases). V was trimmed by 4 bases and J by 14 bases, leaving 15 bases between them. The CDR3 covers 12 residues. The germline V gene has CDR1 MNHEY and CDR2 SMNVEV (reference sequence).

The genes are TRBV15 and TRBJ1-6; D is possibly TRBD1 (5 bases). This CDR3 has 15 residues. Between the trimmed V and J ends, which lost 6 bases and 6 bases, there was a span of 15 bases. The germline gives CDR1 LNHNV, CDR2 YYDKDF (reference sequence). CDR3 in amino acids: CATRTDPGVNSPLHF. The CDR3 DNA reads TGTGCCACCAGGACAGACCCTGGGGTTAATTCACCCCTCCACTTT.

This sequence joins TRBV7-9 and TRBJ2-7, with D tentatively TRBD1 (6 bases). Germline V CDR1 and CDR2: SEHNR, FQNEAQ (reference sequence). The CDR3 sequence is 14 residues long. Trimming cost V 5 bases and J 2 bases, with 13 bases left between them. The CDR3 nucleotides read TGTGCCAGCAGCCCCCGGACAGACCCCTACGAGCAGTACTTC. It yields the protein CASSPRTDPYEQYF. Variable domain in full (rest from reference TRBV7-9 and TRBJ2-7): DTGVSQNPRHKITKRGQNVTFRCDPISEHNRLYWYRQTLGQGPEFLTYFQNEAQLEKSRLLSDRFSAERPKGSFSTLEIQRTEQGDSAMYLCASSPRTDPYEQYFGPGTRLTVT.

The V gene is TRBV4-1, the J gene TRBJ1-1, with D possibly being TRBD1 (6 bases). V dropped 4 bases and J dropped 6 bases, with 12 bases sitting between them. The germline V gene has CDR1 MGHRA and CDR2 YSYEKL. This CDR3 comprises 13 residues. CDR3 DNA: TGCGCCAGCAGCCCAAACAGGGCCCCTGAAGCTTTCTTT. Encoded protein: CASSPNRAPEAFF.

The chain recombines TRBV30 with TRBJ2-1; tentatively, D is TRBD1 (6 bases). V lost 0 bases to trimming and J lost 7 bases, with 10 bases between them. CDR1 and CDR2 from the germline V gene are GTSNPN and SVGIG (reference sequence). The CDR3 covers 13 residues. This chain's CDR3 is CAWSVGTKNEQFF. CDR3 sequence (DNA): TGTGCCTGGAGTGTGGGGACAAAGAATGAGCAGTTCTTC.

The V and J genes are TRBV6-5 and TRBJ2-7; TRBD1 might be the D (5 bases). CDR3 size: 15 residues. The V end lost 2 bases, the J end lost 0 bases, and 11 bases lay between the germline ends. Germline loops: CDR1 MNHEY, CDR2 SVGAGI. In DNA, the CDR3 is TGTGCCAGCAGTTACGGACACACTTCCTCCTACGAGCAGTACTTC. Translation gives CASSYGHTSSYEQYF.

The chain employs TRBV7-3 and TRBJ2-5; D is unresolved. With 7 bases removed from V and 7 bases from J, the gap between germline ends came to 10 bases. CDR3 length equals 11 residues. Germline V gene lookup returns CDR1 SGHTA and CDR2 FQGTGA. CDR3 region: CASIGMGTQYF. The CDR3 DNA sequence: TGTGCCAGCATAGGCATGGGGACCCAGTACTTC.

Only one count was recorded for this clonotype. The CDR3 loop reads CSAITRVGYTF. As DNA, the CDR3 is TGCAGTGCTATTACACGCGTCGGCTACACCTTC. The rearrangement joins TRBV20-1 to TRBJ1-2, with unresolved D. V gave up 4 bases and J gave up 8 bases, with 11 bases separating them. CDR1 is DFQATT, CDR2 SNEGSKA, per germline (reference sequence). The CDR3 is 11 residues long.

CDR3 DNA sequence: TGTGCCAGCAGTCCACGGACAGGAGGACGTAACTATGGCTACACCTTC. Protein product: CASSPRTGGRNYGYTF. This chain uses TRBV12-3 or TRBV12-4 with TRBJ1-2, with 7 bases that match TRBD1. V shed 5 bases and J 1 base; nucleotides not matched to a gene: 10. This CDR3 spans 16 amino acids.

The chain has TRBV4-1 and TRBJ2-2; D is undetermined. Trimming stripped 0 bases from V and 7 bases from J, with 12 bases between. CDR3 size: 15 residues. CDR1 is MGHRA and CDR2 is YSYEKL in the germline V gene. Here the CDR3 reads CASSQEGGRIGELFF. In DNA, the CDR3 is TGCGCCAGCAGCCAAGAAGGTGGTAGGATCGGGGAGCTGTTTTTT.

The gene calls are TRBV20-1 and TRBJ2-7; D is perhaps TRBD1 (6 bases). The CDR3 is 14 residues long. With 0 bases removed from V and 4 bases from J, the gap between germline ends came to 13 bases. In germline, CDR1 is DFQATT, CDR2 SNEGSKA (reference sequence). The CDR3 DNA sequence: TGCAGTGCTAGAGACAGGGGAATAGCTTACGAGCAGTACTTC. This sequence encodes CSARDRGIAYEQYF.

J is TRBJ1-1 and V is TRBV27; D gene ambiguous. The CDR3 loop spans 14 amino acids. Germline V gene lookup returns CDR1 MNHEY and CDR2 SMNVEV (reference sequence). V gave up 3 bases and J gave up 0 bases, with 8 bases separating them. DNA of the CDR3: TGTGCCAGCAGTTTTGGTTCCATGAACACTGAAGCTTTCTTT. Protein sequence: CASSFGSMNTEAFF.

This chain links TRBV7-6 with TRBJ2-1; maybe TRBD2 (7 bases). V lost 6 bases to trimming and J lost 7 bases, with 19 bases between them. The CDR3 covers 15 residues. Germline loops: CDR1 SGHVS, CDR2 FNYEAQ. The CDR3: CASRSKGGAWNEQFF. DNA of the CDR3: TGTGCCAGCAGGTCGAAGGGGGGGGCGTGGAATGAGCAGTTCTTC.

The chain recombines TRBV29-1 with TRBJ2-1; a weak D match, TRBD1 (6 bases). This CDR3 region has 18 residues. Trimming left V 5 bases short and J 0 bases short, with 23 bases between. Germline V gene lookup returns CDR1 SQVTM and CDR2 ANQGSEA. This CDR3 reads CSVLSSDSRKGSYNEQFF. CDR3 nucleotide sequence: TGCAGCGTTCTTTCCTCGGACAGCAGAAAAGGCTCCTACAATGAGCAGTTCTTC.

This chain links TRBV6-6 with TRBJ2-1, with TRBD2 as a possible D gene (6 bases). The V gene lost 11 bases and the J gene lost 8 bases, with 7 bases spanning the gap. The CDR3 is 9 residues long. CDR1 and CDR2 from the germline V gene are MNHNY and SVGAGI (reference sequence). CDR3 sequence: CAAGYEQFF. CDR3 in DNA: TGTGCCGCGGGATATGAGCAGTTCTTC.

The chain employs TRBV6-1 and TRBJ1-2; D gene uncertain. Germline assignment: CDR1 MNHNS and CDR2 SASEGT. The CDR3 sequence is 12 residues long. V gave up 1 base and J gave up 8 bases, with 8 bases separating them. The CDR3 nucleotides are TGTGCCAGCAGTGAAGGGGCGGACGGCTACACCTTC. This gives the protein CASSEGADGYTF.

The chain carries TRBV24-1 and TRBJ2-1; D might be TRBD1 or TRBD2, each matching 5 bases. The ends were cut back, 9 bases at V and 9 bases at J, with 17 bases in the middle. Per the germline V gene, CDR1 is KGHDR and CDR2 is SFDVKD. The CDR3 spans 13 residues. CDR3 DNA: TGTGCCACCTCCTTGGGACGGTCCACTGAGCAGTTCTTC. As protein: CATSLGRSTEQFF.

V usage is TRBV27 and J usage is TRBJ2-1; 7 nucleotides agree with TRBD2. The CDR3 contains 15 residues. Trimming removed 3 bases from V and 6 bases from J; junction bases left unmatched: 8. Germline CDR1 reads MNHEY; CDR2 reads SMNVEV (reference sequence). The CDR3 nucleotides read TGTGCCAGCAGTTTTGTCGGCGGGGGTGGCAATGAGCAGTTCTTC. Its protein product is CASSFVGGGGNEQFF.

This clonotype came up once. The chain uses TRBV15 and TRBJ2-3, with 10 bases identical to TRBD1. Germline lookup yields CDR1 LNHNV and CDR2 YYDKDF (reference sequence). The CDR3 extends over 19 amino acids. Trimming at V came to 5 bases and at J to 0 bases, leaving 14 bases not matched to a gene. CDR3: CATSLLLSGTGDSTDTQYF. Written as DNA, the CDR3 is TGTGCCACCAGCCTTCTCCTCTCCGGGACAGGGGATAGCACAGATACGCAGTATTTT. Using reference TRBV15 and TRBJ2-3 for the parts outside the CDR3, the full variable domain is DAMVIQNPRYQVTQFGKPVTLSCSQTLNHNVMYWYQQKSSQAPKLLFHYYDKDFNNEADTPDNFQSRRPNTSFCFLDIRSPGLGDTAMYLCATSLLLSGTGDSTDTQYFGPGTRLTVL.

The chain links TRBV2 to TRBJ2-7; no clear D gene. The germline V gene encodes CDR1 SNHLY and CDR2 FYNNEI. There are 15 residues in the CDR3. V was cut by 1 base and J by 0 bases, with 10 bases left in between. The DNA for the CDR3 is TGTGCCAGCAGTGAAGGTTGGCCGGACTCCTACGAGCAGTACTTC. This encodes CASSEGWPDSYEQYF.